This is a list of T cell receptor beta chains from one sample in a study of cytomegalovirus exposure and HLA in healthy donors. Profiling relied on immunoSEQ multiplex PCR, and the TCRdb table lists in-frame clones only, not all of them. The sample lists about 160,000 clones; roughly nine tenths were seen once. What was sequenced was PBMCs. These receptors came from a woman younger than 45 in good health and CMV-seronegative. CDR3s include the opening cysteine and the closing phenylalanine or tryptophan. The order of the fields is clone size, V gene, D gene, J gene, CDR3 DNA, CDR3 protein. D genes are given only for firm matches. Some rows mark clone size as missing; the rest say once, few, many or name a class of expanded clone.

>few|TRBV7-8|TRBD2|TRBJ2-7
TGTGCCAGCAGCTACCGACTAGCGGGAGGAAGCGAGCAGTACTTC
CASSYRLAGGSEQYF
>NA|TRBV28|TRBD2|TRBJ2-5
TGTGCCAGCAGTCCTCGATTAGCGGGAGGGCAAGAGACCCAGTACTTC
CASSPRLAGGQETQYF
>NA|TRBV5-1|NA|TRBJ2-2
TGCGCCAGCAGCCGGACAGCCCCGACCACCGGGGAGCTGTTTTTT
CASSRTAPTTGELFF
>NA|TRBV5-1|NA|TRBJ2-5
TGCGCCAGCAGCTACCGAGGGCCAGAGACCCAGTACTTC
CASSYRGPETQYF
>NA|TRBV7-6|NA|TRBJ2-2
TGTGCCAGCAGCGGTGAGGGTGCCGGGGAGCTGTTTTTT
CASSGEGAGELFF
>NA|TRBV7-2|TRBD2|TRBJ2-7
TGTGCCAGCACCCAGAGAGGTCTAGCGGGAGCCTACGAGCAGTACTTC
CASTQRGLAGAYEQYF
>NA|TRBV4-3|NA|TRBJ1-1
TGCGCCAGCAGCCAAGTGCAGGACACTGAAGCTTTCTTT
CASSQVQDTEAFF
>NA|TRBV14|TRBD2|TRBJ2-7
TGTGCCAGCAGCGAGGGACTACCTCGCTACGAGCAGTACTTC
CASSEGLPRYEQYF
>NA|TRBV5-1|TRBD1|TRBJ2-7
TGCGCCAGCAGCTGGGGGACAGGGACCTACGAGCAGTACTTC
CASSWGTGTYEQYF
>NA|TRBV5-1|TRBD2|TRBJ2-1
TGCGCCAGCAGTATGACACTAGCGGGGCCCTACAATGAGCAGTTCTTC
CASSMTLAGPYNEQFF
>NA|TRBV10-3|NA|TRBJ2-2
TGTGCCATCTCACCCCGCCCTGGGGGGGGGCTGGAGACCGGGGAGCTGTTTTTT
CAISPRPGGGLETGELFF
>NA|TRBV6-5|NA|TRBJ2-2
TGTGCCAGCACCGAGGACCCAAACACCGGGGAGCTGTTTTTT
CASTEDPNTGELFF
>NA|TRBV5-5|TRBD1|TRBJ2-7
TGTGCCAGCAGCCTCCCTCCGGGACAGGGAACCTACGAGCAGTACTTC
CASSLPPGQGTYEQYF
>NA|TRBV5-1|TRBD2|TRBJ2-1
TGCGCCAGCAGCTTTGGTGGTAGCGGGAGCATTAATGAGCAGTTCTTC
CASSFGGSGSINEQFF
>NA|TRBV6-5|NA|TRBJ1-1
TGTGCCAGCAGCCGCCCCTTGAACACTGAAGCTTTCTTT
CASSRPLNTEAFF
>NA|TRBV5-6|NA|TRBJ2-7
TGTGCCAGCAGCGAGAATTCCTACGAGCAGTACTTC
CASSENSYEQYF
>NA|TRBV5-4|NA|TRBJ2-4
TGTGCCAGCAGCTTGCGGACGGAGAAAAACATTCAGTACTTC
CASSLRTEKNIQYF
>NA|TRBV29-1|NA|TRBJ2-3
TGCAGCGTTGGGCCTGGGACAGATACGCAGTATTTT
CSVGPGTDTQYF
>NA|TRBV29-1|NA|TRBJ2-4
TGCAGCGTTAACGGTCTGGCCAAAAACATTCAGTACTTC
CSVNGLAKNIQYF
>NA|TRBV25-1|TRBD2|TRBJ2-2
TGTGCCAGCAGTGAGTTGAGGCGGGGGGGCCCGAACACCGGGGAGCTGTTTTTT
CASSELRRGGPNTGELFF
>NA|TRBV7-2|NA|TRBJ2-7
TGTGCCAGCAGCTTATATCCGGAGGGTAACGAGCAGTACTTC
CASSLYPEGNEQYF
>NA|TRBV4-2|NA|TRBJ2-4
TGTGCCAGCAGCCAATCCCAGGCCGCAAACATTCAGTACTTC
CASSQSQAANIQYF
>few|TRBV4-1|NA|TRBJ1-3
TGCGCCAGCAGCCAAGACTGGCCGGGCTCTGGAAACACCATATATTTT
CASSQDWPGSGNTIYF
>NA|TRBV4-3|NA|TRBJ2-7
TGCGCCAGCAGCCAAGACGCCAGGGGGGGAGAGCAGTACTTC
CASSQDARGGEQYF
>NA|TRBV5-4|NA|TRBJ2-6
TGTGCCAGCAGCCGGGACACAAACTCTGGGGCCAACGTCCTGACTTTC
CASSRDTNSGANVLTF
>NA|TRBV5-4|TRBD1|TRBJ2-7
TGTGCCAGCAGCTTAGATGGGACAGGCACCTACGAGCAGTACTTC
CASSLDGTGTYEQYF
>NA|TRBV9|TRBD1|TRBJ1-4
TGTGCCAGCAGCAAAACGACAGGGAGGGGTGAAAAACTGTTTTTT
CASSKTTGRGEKLFF
>NA|TRBV5-1|NA|TRBJ1-4
TGCGCCAGCAGCTTGGTCGGACCAATCAATGAAAAACTGTTTTTT
CASSLVGPINEKLFF
>once|TRBV7-8|NA|TRBJ1-1
TGTGCCAGCAGCCCGTCGACCGGCCCGAACACTGAAGCTTTCTTT
CASSPSTGPNTEAFF
>few|TRBV7-9|NA|TRBJ1-1
TGTGCCAGCAGCTTAGCTTGGGATTTGAACACTGAAGCTTTCTTT
CASSLAWDLNTEAFF
>NA|TRBV7-3|TRBD2|TRBJ2-2
TGTGCCAGCAGCCCGAATAGCGGGAGGACAGGCGGGGAGCTGTTTTTT
CASSPNSGRTGGELFF
>few|TRBV4-1|NA|TRBJ2-6
TGCGCCAGCAGCCAAGACAGGGGTGGGGCCAACGTCCTGACTTTC
CASSQDRGGANVLTF
>NA|TRBV29-1|NA|TRBJ1-1
TGCAGCGTTGATCAAGGGGGTAAGAACACTGAAGCTTTCTTT
CSVDQGGKNTEAFF
>NA|TRBV7-9|NA|TRBJ1-1
TGTGCCAGCAGCTTTCTTCCTGGGAACACTGAAGCTTTCTTT
CASSFLPGNTEAFF
>NA|TRBV6-4|NA|TRBJ2-1
TGTGCCAGCAGTGGGCAGGGTGGGGAGAGTGATGAGCAGTTCTTC
CASSGQGGESDEQFF
>NA|TRBV27|TRBD2|TRBJ2-5
TGTGCCAGCCGTCGAGCGGGGGGCCGAAAAGAGACCCAGTACTTC
CASRRAGGRKETQYF
>NA|TRBV7-7|NA|TRBJ2-3
TGTGCCAGCAGCTTGAACAGGGCGGGGGATACGCAGTATTTT
CASSLNRAGDTQYF
>NA|TRBV30|NA|TRBJ1-2
TGTGCCTGGAGGGGGGACGGCTACACCTTC
CAWRGDGYTF
>NA|TRBV18|NA|TRBJ1-5
TGTGCCAGCTCACCAGGCAGTGGCAATCAGCCCCAGCATTTT
CASSPGSGNQPQHF
>NA|TRBV7-2|NA|TRBJ1-4
TGTGCCAGCAGCAGCCGACAGAGCAATGAAAAACTGTTTTTT
CASSSRQSNEKLFF
>NA|TRBV4-2|NA|TRBJ1-1
TGTGCCAGCAGCCATATGAACACTGAAGCTTTCTTT
CASSHMNTEAFF